Presented here are 24 T cell receptor beta chains from one specimen sequenced in a study of blood T cell repertoires in COVID-19. Libraries were prepared by immunoSEQ multiplex PCR; TCRdb keeps only in-frame clonotypes and omits some of them. This sample yields roughly 340,000 clones, of which about 90% are seen a single time; around 7.9% belongs to the top ten. Sequences were obtained from peripheral blood. Every receptor here comes from a woman between 65 and 79 years old with COVID-19, enrolled during active disease.

This chain links TRBV29-1 with TRBJ2-2; D is possibly TRBD2 (6 bases). CDR1 is SQVTM and CDR2 is ANQGSEA in the germline V gene. Trimming removed 7 bases at V and 1 base at J, with 13 bases between. This CDR3 contains 14 residues. CDR3: CSAQAGLNTGELFF. In DNA, the CDR3 is TGCAGCGCCCAAGCGGGCCTGAACACCGGGGAGCTGTTTTTT.

This chain links TRBV30 with TRBJ2-1; D is unresolved. Trimming took off 8 bases at V and 3 bases at J, with 8 bases between the two ends. The CDR3 contains 11 residues. Germline values: CDR1 GTSNPN, CDR2 SVGIG (reference sequence). CDR3 sequence: CARTVYNEQFF. The CDR3 nucleotides read TGTGCCCGAACGGTCTACAATGAGCAGTTCTTC. Together with reference TRBV30 and TRBJ2-1, the CDR3 gives the full variable domain: SQTIHQWPATLVQPVGSPLSLECTVEGTSNPNLYWYRQAAGRGLQLLFYSVGIGQISSEVPQNLSASRPQDRQFILSSKKLLLSDSGFYLCARTVYNEQFFGPGTRLTVL.

The gene calls are TRBV24-1 and TRBJ2-5; TRBD1 is a possible D gene (7 bases). V shed 4 bases and J shed 6 bases, with 20 bases lying between them. Germline assignment: CDR1 KGHDR and CDR2 SFDVKD. This CDR3 has 16 residues. CDR3 in DNA: TGTGCCACCAGTGACTCCCGCGGAGGGGGCGCGAAGACCCAGTACTTC. Protein product: CATSDSRGGGAKTQYF.

This chain uses TRBV2 with TRBJ2-5; possibly TRBD2 for D (5 bases). CDR3 length: 13 residues. Trimming removed 11 bases from V and 6 bases from J, with 19 bases in between. Germline CDR1 SNHLY, CDR2 FYNNEI. CDR3: CAWRPSPYQTQYF. CDR3 nucleotide sequence: TGTGCCTGGAGACCTAGCCCCTATCAGACCCAGTACTTC.

The chain couples TRBV7-9 to TRBJ1-3; D uncertain. This CDR3 has 13 amino acids. Germline V gene lookup returns CDR1 SEHNR and CDR2 FQNEAQ (reference sequence). V lost 5 bases and J 3 bases, leaving 8 bases between the germline ends. The CDR3 protein is CASSPRGGNTIYF. Written as DNA, the CDR3 is TGTGCCAGCAGCCCTCGGGGTGGAAACACCATATATTTT.

The chain has TRBV6-6 and TRBJ2-5; D not resolved. The germline V gene has CDR1 MNHNY and CDR2 SVGAGI (reference sequence). V lost 6 bases, J lost 3 bases, and 8 bases lay in between. There are 12 residues in the CDR3. CDR3 coding DNA: TGTGCCAGCAGGGTTGAGAAAGAGACCCAGTACTTC. The encoded protein is CASRVEKETQYF.

The table lists this clone with a count of one. The chain has TRBV19 and TRBJ1-1; D possibly corresponds to TRBD1 (6 bases). This CDR3 is built from 12 residues. Looked up from germline, CDR1 is LNHDA and CDR2 is SQIVND (reference sequence). Deletions cut 5 bases from V and 7 bases from J, with 11 bases between. The CDR3 region is CASSGRTDEAFF. The CDR3 DNA reads TGTGCCAGTAGTGGACGGACAGATGAAGCTTTCTTT.

The chain employs TRBV4-3 and TRBJ1-2; 10 bases are a match to TRBD1. CDR3 length: 17 residues. Germline V lookup: CDR1 LGHNA, CDR2 YSLEER. V lost 3 bases, J lost 6 bases, and 13 bases stayed unmatched. CDR3 sequence reads: CASSHGGDRGPADGYTF. The CDR3 DNA reads TGCGCCAGCAGCCACGGGGGTGACAGGGGGCCCGCGGATGGCTACACCTTC.

The chain recombines TRBV2 with TRBJ2-2; 8 bases are a match to TRBD2. Germline CDR1 reads SNHLY; CDR2 reads FYNNEI. The V and J ends lost 4 bases and 0 bases, in that order; junction bases with no gene match: 1. There are 15 residues in the CDR3. The CDR3 DNA reads as TGTGCCAGCAGTGTGACTAGCGCGAACACCGGGGAGCTGTTTTTT. The encoded protein is CASSVTSANTGELFF.

Concerning this clone itself: Other nucleotide sequences in the sample specify the same CDR3. The J gene is TRBJ1-4, the V gene TRBV28; D is unresolved. The V end was cut by 2 bases, the J end by 8 bases, with 6 bases between. Germline lookup yields CDR1 MDHEN and CDR2 SYDVKM. The CDR3 covers 12 residues. This CDR3 is CASSLRGEKLFF. Here the CDR3 DNA reads TGTGCCAGCAGTTTAAGAGGGGAAAAACTGTTTTTT.

The rearrangement joins TRBV18 to TRBJ2-7; 7 bases are shared with TRBD2. This CDR3 is built from 15 residues. The germline CDR1 and CDR2 sequences are KGHSH and LQKENI. V gave up 1 base and J gave up 1 base; unmatched junction bases: 4. The CDR3 coding sequence is TGTGCCAGCTCACCACGGGCTAGCGGATCCTACGAGCAGTACTTC. Protein product: CASSPRASGSYEQYF.

The V call is TRBV9, the J call TRBJ1-3, with a possible D match to TRBD1 (6 bases). This CDR3 contains 15 residues. Trimming stripped 2 bases from V and 0 bases from J, with 9 bases between. Germline CDR1 reads SGDLS; CDR2 reads YYNGEE. The CDR3 sequence is CASSVQGGSGNTIYF. Here the CDR3 DNA reads TGTGCCAGCAGCGTCCAAGGGGGCTCTGGAAACACCATATATTTT.

The chain recombines TRBV6-5 with TRBJ2-7, with D perhaps TRBD1 (6 bases). CDR1 MNHEY and CDR2 SVGAGI come from the germline V gene. The CDR3 is made up of 13 amino acids. V was trimmed by 4 bases and J by 3 bases, leaving 10 bases between them. The CDR3 DNA sequence: TGTGCCAGCAGTTCGACAGGTAGCTACGAGCAGTACTTC. It encodes CASSSTGSYEQYF.

The genes are TRBV6-6 and TRBJ1-5, with a weak D call TRBD1 (6 bases). V was clipped by 8 bases and J by 4 bases, with 12 bases between them. Germline assignment: CDR1 MNHNY and CDR2 SVGAGI (reference sequence). This CDR3 region has 13 residues. CDR3 sequence: CASVGQTNQPQHF. In DNA, the CDR3 is TGTGCCAGCGTCGGACAGACTAATCAGCCCCAGCATTTT.

This clone was seen only once. The CDR3 nucleotides read TGTGCCAGCAGTTTCGGGACAGGGGCGCAACAGCCCCAGCATTTT. It specifies CASSFGTGAQQPQHF. The rearrangement joins TRBV28 to TRBJ1-5; 10 nucleotides line up with TRBD1. V dropped 3 bases and J dropped 7; count of bases not matched to a gene: 6. Germline values: CDR1 MDHEN, CDR2 SYDVKM. This CDR3 region has 15 residues.

In regard to this clone: This same CDR3 is encoded by further DNA sequences in the sample. The CDR3 DNA reads TGCGCCAGCAGCTTAGGACAGGGGGCCTACAATGAGCAGTTCTTC. As protein: CASSLGQGAYNEQFF. This sequence joins TRBV5-1 and TRBJ2-1, with TRBD1 matching 10 bases. With 2 bases clipped from V and 2 bases from J, the junction kept 1 base outside the gene matches. CDR3 length: 15 amino acids. Germline lookup yields CDR1 SGHRS and CDR2 YFSETQ.

The genes are TRBV7-9 and TRBJ1-2; TRBD1 is a possible D gene (5 bases). The ends were cut back, 3 bases at V and 7 bases at J, with 12 bases in the middle. The CDR3 contains 13 residues. Germline loops: CDR1 SEHNR, CDR2 FQNEAQ (reference sequence). CDR3 protein: CASSLRGDIGYTF. CDR3 DNA sequence: TGTGCCAGCAGCTTGCGGGGGGATATTGGCTACACCTTC.

The J gene is TRBJ1-2, the V gene TRBV28; 8 bases agree with TRBD1. The junction had 6 bases not matched to a gene; V was cut back by 5 bases and J by 4 bases. The CDR3 is 14 amino acids. From germline, CDR1 is MDHEN and CDR2 SYDVKM. CDR3 coding DNA: TGTGCCAGCAGTCTCGTCGACAGGGGCTATGGCTACACCTTC. This sequence encodes CASSLVDRGYGYTF.

The chain employs TRBV5-1 and TRBJ2-1, with 8 bases identical to TRBD1. The V gene end was trimmed by 0 bases and the J gene end by 14 bases; junction bases not matched to a gene: 4. The germline CDR1 and CDR2 sequences are SGHRS and YFSETQ. The CDR3 is made up of 12 amino acids. The CDR3 loop reads CASSLAGTGEFF. CDR3 sequence (DNA): TGCGCCAGCAGCTTGGCTGGGACAGGTGAGTTCTTC.

The V call is TRBV21-1, the J call TRBJ1-1. TRBV21-1 is shown as a pseudogene. This CDR3 comprises 13 residues. The CDR3 nucleotides are TGTGCCAGCAGATTCCGGGGGAGGACTGAAGCTTTCTTT. Its translation is CASRFRGRTEAFF.

Remarks on this clone: Other DNA sequences in this specimen translate into the identical CDR3. CDR3 region: CASSRQGNTEAFF. CDR3 bases: TGTGCCAGCAGCCGACAGGGGAACACTGAAGCTTTCTTT. The chain is built from TRBV11-3 and TRBJ1-1; TRBD1 agrees at 7 bases. With V trimmed by 5 bases and J by 1 base, 1 base remained unmatched. This CDR3 spans 13 amino acids. CDR1 SGHNT and CDR2 YENEEA come from the germline V gene.

This chain connects TRBV7-2 to TRBJ1-1, with D hard to call. V dropped 4 bases and J dropped 5 bases, with 17 bases sitting between them. The CDR3 is 15 residues long. Germline CDR1 is SGHTA and CDR2 is FQGNSA. CDR3 bases: TGTGCCAGCAGCTGGACGGCTAACAGCGGGACTGAAGCTTTCTTT. Translated, it gives CASSWTANSGTEAFF.

This clone was seen only a few times. The chain carries TRBV7-9 and TRBJ2-1; D remains unclear. Germline CDR1 SEHNR, CDR2 FQNEAQ (reference sequence). This CDR3 spans 12 amino acids. With 4 bases removed from V and 9 bases from J, the gap between germline ends came to 10 bases. The CDR3 nucleotides are TGTGCCAGCAGCTCGCTAGTGGGTGAGCAGTTCTTC. Translated: CASSSLVGEQFF.

This clone was detected only once. V usage is TRBV5-1 and J usage is TRBJ2-3; 8 positions match TRBD2. Germline-derived CDR1 and CDR2 are SGHRS and YFSETQ. This CDR3 region has 17 residues. After removal of 2 bases from V and 8 bases from J, the junction contained 16 bases not matched to a gene. The CDR3, as DNA: TGCGCCAGCAGCTTTAGTAATACGGGGGGGTCCGTGAGTACGCAGTATTTT. Protein: CASSFSNTGGSVSTQYF. Based on the CDR3 plus reference TRBV5-1 and TRBJ2-3, the full variable domain is KAGVTQTPRYLIKTRGQQVTLSCSPISGHRSVSWYQQTPGQGLQFLFEYFSETQRNKGNFPGRFSGRQFSNSRSEMNVSTLELGDSALYLCASSFSNTGGSVSTQYFGPGTRLTVL.